This TCR beta chain was observed in a study of CD8 T cells in ankylosing spondylitis. Study outcomes and limitations: The study identified a TCR beta motif of seven or eight highly homologous variants that appeared characteristic of ankylosing spondylitis blood. Disease-linked clones proved CD8+ and comparatively uncommon in peripheral blood.

For TCR beta, libraries came from quantitative 5'-RACE with molecular barcodes. TCRdb re-derived calls from the 5' RACE reads in MiXCR, one entry per CDR3 protein. Found here are 250,000 or so distinct CDR3 sequences, about 18% of them singletons; the top ten hold around 32%. This clonotype showed up many times. As yet, its antigen is unknown. Sample: blood, either unsorted or a sorted T cell fraction (not recorded which). The clonotype originates from a male donor with ankylosing spondylitis or in good health (not recorded which).

The CDR3 is CASSLGLAGVNEQFF. Written as DNA, the CDR3 is TGCGCCAGCAGCTTGGGCCTAGCGGGAGTGAATGAGCAGTTCTTC. The V call is TRBV5-1, the J call TRBJ2-1; 10 bases agree with TRBD2. Losses at the gene ends were 0 bases for V and 7 bases for J; bases not matched to a gene: 4. The CDR3 sequence is 15 residues long. CDR1 is SGHRS, CDR2 YFSETQ, per germline.